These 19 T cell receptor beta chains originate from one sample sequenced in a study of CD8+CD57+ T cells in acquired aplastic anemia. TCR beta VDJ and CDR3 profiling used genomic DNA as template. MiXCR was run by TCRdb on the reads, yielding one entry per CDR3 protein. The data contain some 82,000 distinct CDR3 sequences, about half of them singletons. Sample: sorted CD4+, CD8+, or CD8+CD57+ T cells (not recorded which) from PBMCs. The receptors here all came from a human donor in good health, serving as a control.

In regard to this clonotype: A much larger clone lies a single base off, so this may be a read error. The CDR3 DNA sequence: TGCAGCGTTAAAGAACAGTCCTACGAGCAGTACTTC. Translation gives CSVKEQSYEQYF. The gene calls are TRBV29-1 and TRBJ2-7; D not certain. Germline-derived CDR1 and CDR2 are SQVTM and ANQGSEA. The CDR3 runs to 12 residues.

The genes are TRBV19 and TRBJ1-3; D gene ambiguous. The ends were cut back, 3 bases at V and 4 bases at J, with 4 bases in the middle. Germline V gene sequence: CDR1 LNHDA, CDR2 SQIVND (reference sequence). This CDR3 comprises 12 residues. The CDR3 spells CASSMRGNTIYF. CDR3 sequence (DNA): TGTGCCAGTAGTATGCGAGGAAACACCATATATTTT.

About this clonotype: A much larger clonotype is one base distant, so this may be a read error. The CDR3 loop is CASGPPSAVYSYEQYF. In nucleotides, the CDR3 is TGTGCCAGCGGCCCCCCCTCGGCGGTCTACTCCTACGAGCAGTACTTC. V is TRBV11-2 and J is TRBJ2-7, with unresolved D. The germline V gene encodes CDR1 SGHAT and CDR2 FQNNGV. The germline V and J ends were trimmed by 8 bases and 0 bases, with 20 bases remaining between them. There are 16 residues in the CDR3. The full variable domain, completed using reference TRBV11-2 and TRBJ2-7, is EAGVAQSPRYKIIEKRQSVAFWCNPISGHATLYWYQQILGQGPKLLIQFQNNGVVDDSQLPKDRFSAERLKGVDSTLKIQPAKLEDSAVYLCASGPPSAVYSYEQYFGPGTRLTVT.

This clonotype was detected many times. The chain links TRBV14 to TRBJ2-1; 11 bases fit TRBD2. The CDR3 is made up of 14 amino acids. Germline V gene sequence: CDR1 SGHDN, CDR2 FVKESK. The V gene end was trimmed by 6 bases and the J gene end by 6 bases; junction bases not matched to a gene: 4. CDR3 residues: CASSPGTSGNEQFF. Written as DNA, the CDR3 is TGTGCCAGCAGTCCTGGGACTAGCGGCAATGAGCAGTTCTTC.

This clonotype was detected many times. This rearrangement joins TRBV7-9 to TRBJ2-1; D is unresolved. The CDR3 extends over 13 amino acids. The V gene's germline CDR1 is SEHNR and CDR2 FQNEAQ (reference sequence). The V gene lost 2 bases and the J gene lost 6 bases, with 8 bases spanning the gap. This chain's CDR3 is CASSLSLTNEQFF. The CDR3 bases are TGTGCCAGCAGCTTATCACTAACCAATGAGCAGTTCTTC. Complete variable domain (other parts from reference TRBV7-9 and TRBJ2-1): DTGVSQNPRHKITKRGQNVTFRCDPISEHNRLYWYRQTLGQGPEFLTYFQNEAQLEKSRLLSDRFSAERPKGSFSTLEIQRTEQGDSAMYLCASSLSLTNEQFFGPGTRLTVL.

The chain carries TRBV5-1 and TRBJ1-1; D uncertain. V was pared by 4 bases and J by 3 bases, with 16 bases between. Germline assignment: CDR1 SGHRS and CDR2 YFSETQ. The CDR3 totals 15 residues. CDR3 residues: CASSADLGSDTEAFF. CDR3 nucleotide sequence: TGCGCCAGCAGCGCGGACCTCGGGTCAGACACTGAAGCTTTCTTT.

CDR3 in amino acids: CASRQDENYGYTF. For the CDR3, the DNA is TGTGCCAGCAGACAGGATGAAAACTATGGCTACACCTTC. The chain carries TRBV10-3 and TRBJ1-2; TRBD1 might be the D (6 bases). Germline V lookup: CDR1 ENHRY, CDR2 SYGVKD. CDR3 length equals 13 residues. Trimming cost V 10 bases and J 2 bases, with 14 bases left between them.

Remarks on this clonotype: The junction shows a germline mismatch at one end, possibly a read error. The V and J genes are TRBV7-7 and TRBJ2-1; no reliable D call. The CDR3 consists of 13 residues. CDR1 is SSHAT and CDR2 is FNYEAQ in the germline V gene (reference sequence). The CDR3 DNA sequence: TGCGCCAGCAGCCTTAGTAGTCGCAATGAGCAGTTCTTC. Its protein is CASSLSSRNEQFF.

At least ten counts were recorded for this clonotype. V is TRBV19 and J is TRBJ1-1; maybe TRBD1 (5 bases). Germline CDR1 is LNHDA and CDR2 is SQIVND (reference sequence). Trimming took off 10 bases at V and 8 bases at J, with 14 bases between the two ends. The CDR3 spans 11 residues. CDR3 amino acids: CAIRRGREAFF. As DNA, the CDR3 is TGTGCCATAAGGAGGGGTCGGGAAGCTTTCTTT.

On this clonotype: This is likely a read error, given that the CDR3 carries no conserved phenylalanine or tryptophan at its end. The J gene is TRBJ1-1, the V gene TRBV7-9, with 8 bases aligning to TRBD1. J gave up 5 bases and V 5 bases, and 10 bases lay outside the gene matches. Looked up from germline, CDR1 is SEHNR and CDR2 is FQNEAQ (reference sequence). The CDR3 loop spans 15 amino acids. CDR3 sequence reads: CASSTGTGGRTEAFS. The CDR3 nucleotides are TGTGCCAGCAGCACCGGGACAGGTGGCAGGACTGAAGCTTTCTCT.

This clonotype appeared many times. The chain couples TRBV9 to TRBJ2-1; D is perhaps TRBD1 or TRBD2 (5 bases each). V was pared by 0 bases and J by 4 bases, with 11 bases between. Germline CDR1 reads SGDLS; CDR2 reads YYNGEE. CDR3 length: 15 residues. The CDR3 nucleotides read TGTGCCAGCAGCGTAGATGGGACGGATTACAATGAGCAGTTCTTC. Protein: CASSVDGTDYNEQFF.

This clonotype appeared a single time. The CDR3 DNA reads TGTGCCACCAGTGATGGCTGGGAGGGTGAAGCTTTCTTT. It translates to CATSDGWEGEAFF. The chain is built from TRBV24-1 and TRBJ1-1; no clear D gene. V was pared by 3 bases and J by 7 bases, with 11 bases between. Germline CDR1 KGHDR, CDR2 SFDVKD. The CDR3 extends over 13 amino acids.

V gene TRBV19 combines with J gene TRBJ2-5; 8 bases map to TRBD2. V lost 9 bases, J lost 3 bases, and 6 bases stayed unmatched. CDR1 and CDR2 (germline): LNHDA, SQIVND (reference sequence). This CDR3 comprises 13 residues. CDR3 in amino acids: CASRRGEEETQYF. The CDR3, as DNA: TGTGCCAGCAGGCGGGGGGAGGAAGAGACCCAGTACTTC.

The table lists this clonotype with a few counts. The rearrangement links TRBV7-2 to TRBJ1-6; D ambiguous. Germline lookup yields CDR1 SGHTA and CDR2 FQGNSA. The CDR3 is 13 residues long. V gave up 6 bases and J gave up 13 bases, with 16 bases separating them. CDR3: CASRPRGEGPLHF. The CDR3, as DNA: TGTGCCAGCAGACCCCGCGGGGAAGGGCCCCTCCACTTT.

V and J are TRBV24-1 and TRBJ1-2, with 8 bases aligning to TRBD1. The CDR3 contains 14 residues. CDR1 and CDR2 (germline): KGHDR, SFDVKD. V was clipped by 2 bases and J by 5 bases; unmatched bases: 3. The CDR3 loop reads CATSDWTGTYGYTF. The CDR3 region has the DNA TGTGCCACCAGTGATTGGACAGGGACTTATGGCTACACCTTC.

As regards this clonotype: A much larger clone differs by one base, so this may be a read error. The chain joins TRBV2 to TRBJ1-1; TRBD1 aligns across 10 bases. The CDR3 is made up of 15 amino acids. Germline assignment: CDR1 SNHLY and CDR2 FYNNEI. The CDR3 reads CASSESGTGEFGAIF. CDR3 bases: TGTGCCAGCAGTGAGAGTGGGACAGGGGAGTTTGGGGCTATCTTT. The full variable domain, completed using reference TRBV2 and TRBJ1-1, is EPEVTQTPSHQVTQMGQEVILRCVPISNHLYFYWYRQILGQKVEFLVSFYNNEISEKSEIFDDQFSVERPDGSNFTLKIRSTKLEDSAMYFCASSESGTGEFGAIFGQGTRLTVV.

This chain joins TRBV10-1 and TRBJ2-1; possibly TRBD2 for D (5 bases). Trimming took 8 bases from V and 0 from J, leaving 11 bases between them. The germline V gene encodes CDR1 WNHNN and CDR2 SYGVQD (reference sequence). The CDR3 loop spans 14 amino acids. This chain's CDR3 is CASGPGSSYNEQFF. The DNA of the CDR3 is TGCGCCAGCGGCCCGGGAAGCTCCTACAATGAGCAGTTCTTC.

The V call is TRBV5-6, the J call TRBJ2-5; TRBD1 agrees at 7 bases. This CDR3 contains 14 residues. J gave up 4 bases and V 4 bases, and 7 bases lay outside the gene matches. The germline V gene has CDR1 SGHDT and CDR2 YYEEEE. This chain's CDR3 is CASSADRLAETQYF. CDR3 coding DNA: TGTGCCAGCAGCGCGGACAGGCTCGCAGAGACCCAGTACTTC. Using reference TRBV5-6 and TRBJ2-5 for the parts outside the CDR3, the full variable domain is DAGVTQSPTHLIKTRGQQVTLRCSPKSGHDTVSWYQQALGQGPQFIFQYYEEEERQRGNFPDRFSGHQFPNYSSELNVNALLLGDSALYLCASSADRLAETQYFGPGTRLLVL.

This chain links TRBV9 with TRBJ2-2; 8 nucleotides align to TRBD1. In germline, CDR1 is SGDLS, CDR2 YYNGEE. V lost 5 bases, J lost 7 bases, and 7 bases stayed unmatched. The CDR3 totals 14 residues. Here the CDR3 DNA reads TGTGCCAGCAGGAGACAGGGGCTAGGCGGGGAGCTGTTTTTT. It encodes CASRRQGLGGELFF. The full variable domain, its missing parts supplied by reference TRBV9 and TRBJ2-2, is DSGVTQTPKHLITATGQRVTLRCSPRSGDLSVYWYQQSLDQGLQFLIQYYNGEERAKGNILERFSAQQFPDLHSELNLSSLELGDSALYFCASRRQGLGGELFFGEGSRLTVL.